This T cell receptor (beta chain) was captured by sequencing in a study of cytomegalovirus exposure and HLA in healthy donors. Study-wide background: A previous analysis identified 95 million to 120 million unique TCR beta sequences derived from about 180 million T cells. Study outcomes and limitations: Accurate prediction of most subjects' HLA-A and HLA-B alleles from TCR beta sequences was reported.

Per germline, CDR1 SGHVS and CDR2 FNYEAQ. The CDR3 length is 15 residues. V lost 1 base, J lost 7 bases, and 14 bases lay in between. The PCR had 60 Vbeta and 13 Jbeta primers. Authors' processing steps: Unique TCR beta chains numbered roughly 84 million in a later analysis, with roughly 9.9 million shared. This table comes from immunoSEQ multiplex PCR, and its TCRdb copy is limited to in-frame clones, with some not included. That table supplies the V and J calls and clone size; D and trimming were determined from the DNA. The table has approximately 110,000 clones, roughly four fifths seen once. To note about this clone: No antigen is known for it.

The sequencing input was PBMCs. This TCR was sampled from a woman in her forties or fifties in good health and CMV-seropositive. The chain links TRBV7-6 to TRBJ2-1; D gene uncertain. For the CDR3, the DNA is TGTGCCAGCAGCTTAGACGAAGGAGCTAGAAATGAGCAGTTCTTC. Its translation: CASSLDEGARNEQFF.